Listed below are T cell receptor beta chains from one sample, sequenced in a study of OX40 agonist ivuxolimab in advanced cancers. The protocol was immunoSEQ multiplex PCR, while the TCRdb copy is restricted to in-frame clones and leaves out a portion. The sample shows more than 60,000 clones, just under 95% of them seen only once. The starting material was CD4+ or CD8+ T cells sorted from blood, obtained in a trial of the OX40 agonist ivuxolimab. Receptor source: an adult with an advanced solid tumor such as melanoma, head and neck, liver or kidney cancer. CDR3s include the opening cysteine and the closing phenylalanine or tryptophan. A D gene is named only where the DNA matches it firmly. Clone sizes are given selectively: once, few, many, or a class where the clone is expanded.

D	V	J	size	DNA	CDR3
TRBD2	TRBV9	TRBJ2-1	.	TGTGCCAGCAGCGTCAGATCTAGCGGGAGGGCCGACAATGAGCAGTTCTTC	CASSVRSSGRADNEQFF
.	TRBV6-1	TRBJ2-7	.	TGTGCCAGCAGCAAGACAGGAAGCTCCTACGAGCAGTACTTC	CASSKTGSSYEQYF
TRBD1	TRBV19	TRBJ1-6	.	TGTGCCAGTAGTGCTACAGGGGGCAATTCACCCCTCCACTTT	CASSATGGNSPLHF
TRBD1	TRBV6-6	TRBJ2-7	few	TGTGCCAGCAGCCATGGGGACAGGGAGCAGTACTTC	CASSHGDREQYF
.	TRBV28	TRBJ2-1	.	TGTGCCAGCAGTTTTCGGCAAAGAAGGGACAATGAGCAGTTCTTC	CASSFRQRRDNEQFF
.	TRBV4-2	TRBJ2-1	.	TGTGCCAGCAGCCAAGAAAGACAGATTATGGGTGAGCAGTTCTTC	CASSQERQIMGEQFF
.	TRBV5-4	TRBJ1-2	.	TGTGCCAGCAGCTTGGAGGAGGGACTAAGCTATGGCTACACCTTC	CASSLEEGLSYGYTF
.	TRBV9	TRBJ2-5	.	TGTGCCAGCAGCGTAGACACGACCCAAGAGACCCAGTACTTC	CASSVDTTQETQYF
.	TRBV5-1	TRBJ1-4	.	TGCGCCAGCAGCTCAGGGACATCCGATGAAAAACTGTTTTTT	CASSSGTSDEKLFF
TRBD2	TRBV13	TRBJ2-2	few	TGTGCCAGCAGCGAGCGACTAGCGGGAGGCACCGGGGAGCTGTTTTTT	CASSERLAGGTGELFF
.	TRBV6-6	TRBJ1-5	.	TGTGCCAGCAGTTACAGGCCGGATAGCAATCAGCCCCAGCATTTT	CASSYRPDSNQPQHF
TRBD2	TRBV19	TRBJ2-1	once	TGTGCCAGTAGTCCCCGAGGGACTAGCGGAAACAATGAGCAGTTCTTC	CASSPRGTSGNNEQFF